This T cell receptor beta chain was identified in a study of blood T cell repertoires in COVID-19. Overall study: The study drew acute and convalescent COVID-19 samples from the United States, Italy and Spain. Sources were T cells, B-cell-depleted T cells, or PBMCs; the material itself was cDNA or gDNA.

Repertoires were generated with immunoSEQ multiplex PCR, while TCRdb's copy carries only in-frame clones and drops some. The sample lists under 200,000 clones, over 75% seen once, with 6.6% in the top ten. Germline V CDR1 and CDR2: MNHEY, SMNVEV (reference sequence). The CDR3 spans 16 residues. V lost 6 bases and J lost 10, with 22 bases in between. The age range of participants was about 18 to 89 years, with residence in about 25 US areas. The clonotype originates from a woman in her 50s who had recovered from COVID-19. Sequencing was carried out using PBMCs or T cells enriched from blood (not recorded which). The rearrangement links TRBV27 to TRBJ1-6, with D maybe TRBD1 (6 bases). The CDR3 nucleotides are TGTGCCAGCAGCCTGGAGGGGGGGGCAGGAGGGTCACCCCTCCACTTT. The encoded protein is CASSLEGGAGGSPLHF.